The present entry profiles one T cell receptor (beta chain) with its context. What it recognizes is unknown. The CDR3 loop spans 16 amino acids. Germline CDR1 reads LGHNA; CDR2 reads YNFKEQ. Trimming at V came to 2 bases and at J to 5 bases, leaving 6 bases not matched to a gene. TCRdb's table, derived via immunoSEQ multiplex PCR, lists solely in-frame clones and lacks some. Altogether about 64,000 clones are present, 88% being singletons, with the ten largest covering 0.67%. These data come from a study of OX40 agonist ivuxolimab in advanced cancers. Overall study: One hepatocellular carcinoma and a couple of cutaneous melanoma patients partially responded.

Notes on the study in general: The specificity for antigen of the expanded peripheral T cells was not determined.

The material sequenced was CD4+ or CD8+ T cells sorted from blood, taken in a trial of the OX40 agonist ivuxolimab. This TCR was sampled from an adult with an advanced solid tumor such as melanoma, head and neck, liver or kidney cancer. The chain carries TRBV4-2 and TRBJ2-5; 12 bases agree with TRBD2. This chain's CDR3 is CASSQLAGGPGETQYF. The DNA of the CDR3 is TGTGCCAGCAGCCAACTAGCGGGAGGGCCAGGTGAGACCCAGTACTTC.